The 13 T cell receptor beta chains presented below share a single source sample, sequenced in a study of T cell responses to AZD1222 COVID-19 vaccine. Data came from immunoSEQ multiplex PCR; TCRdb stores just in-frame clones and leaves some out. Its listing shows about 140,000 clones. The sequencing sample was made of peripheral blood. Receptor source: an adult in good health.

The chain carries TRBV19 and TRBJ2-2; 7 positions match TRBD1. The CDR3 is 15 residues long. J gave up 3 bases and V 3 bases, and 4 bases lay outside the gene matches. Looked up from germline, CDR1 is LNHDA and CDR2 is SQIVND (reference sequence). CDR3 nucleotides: TGTGCCAGTAGTATGGGACAGACCTACACCGGGGAGCTGTTTTTT. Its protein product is CASSMGQTYTGELFF.

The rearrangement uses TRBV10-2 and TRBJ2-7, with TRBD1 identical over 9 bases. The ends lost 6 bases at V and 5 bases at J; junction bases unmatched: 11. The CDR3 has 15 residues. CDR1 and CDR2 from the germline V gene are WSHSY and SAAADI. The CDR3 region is CASRIDRGGRDEQYF. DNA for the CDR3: TGCGCCAGCAGGATCGACAGGGGGGGCCGGGACGAGCAGTACTTC.

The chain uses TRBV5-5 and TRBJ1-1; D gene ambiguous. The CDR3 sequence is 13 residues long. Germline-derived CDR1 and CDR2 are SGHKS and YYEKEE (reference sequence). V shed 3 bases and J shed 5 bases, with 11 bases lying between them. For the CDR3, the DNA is TGTGCCAGCAGCTACGACTTGTGGACTGAAGCTTTCTTT. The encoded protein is CASSYDLWTEAFF.

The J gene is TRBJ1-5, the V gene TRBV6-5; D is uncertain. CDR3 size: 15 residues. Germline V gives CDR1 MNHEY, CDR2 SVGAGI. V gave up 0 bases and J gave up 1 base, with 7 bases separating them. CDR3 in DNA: TGTGCCAGCAGTTACTCATTGCGCAGCAATCAGCCCCAGCATTTT. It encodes CASSYSLRSNQPQHF.

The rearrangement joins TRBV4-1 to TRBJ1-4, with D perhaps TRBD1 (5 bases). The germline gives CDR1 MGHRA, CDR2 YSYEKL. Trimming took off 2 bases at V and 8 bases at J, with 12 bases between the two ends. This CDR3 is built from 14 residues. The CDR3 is CASSQTQGREKLFF. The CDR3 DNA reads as TGCGCCAGCAGCCAAACCCAGGGCCGGGAAAAACTGTTTTTT.

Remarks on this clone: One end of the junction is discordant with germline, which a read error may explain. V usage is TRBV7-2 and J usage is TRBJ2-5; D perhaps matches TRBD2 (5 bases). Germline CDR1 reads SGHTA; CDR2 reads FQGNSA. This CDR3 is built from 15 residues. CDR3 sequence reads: CASSETRATQGTQYF. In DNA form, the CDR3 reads TGTGCCAGCAGCGAAACGAGGGCTACCCAAGGGACCCAGTACTTC.

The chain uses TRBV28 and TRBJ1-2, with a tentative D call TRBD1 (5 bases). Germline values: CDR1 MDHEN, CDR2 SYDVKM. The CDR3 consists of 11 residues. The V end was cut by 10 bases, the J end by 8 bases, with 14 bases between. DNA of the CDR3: TGTGCCACTATCGGGGGGGTCGGCTACACCTTC. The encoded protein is CATIGGVGYTF.

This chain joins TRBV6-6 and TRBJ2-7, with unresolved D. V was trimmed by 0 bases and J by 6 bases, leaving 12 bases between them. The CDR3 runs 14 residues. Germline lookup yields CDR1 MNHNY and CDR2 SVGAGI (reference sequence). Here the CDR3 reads CASSYSGWSAEQYF. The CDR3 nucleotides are TGTGCCAGCAGTTACTCCGGATGGTCTGCCGAGCAGTACTTC.

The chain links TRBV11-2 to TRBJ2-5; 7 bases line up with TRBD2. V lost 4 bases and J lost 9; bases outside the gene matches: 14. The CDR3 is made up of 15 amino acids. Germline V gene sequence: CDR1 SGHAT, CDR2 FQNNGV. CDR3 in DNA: TGTGCCAGCAGCTCCACCGGGACTACCCCCGAGGCCCAGTACTTC. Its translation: CASSSTGTTPEAQYF. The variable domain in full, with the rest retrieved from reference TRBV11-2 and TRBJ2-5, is EAGVAQSPRYKIIEKRQSVAFWCNPISGHATLYWYQQILGQGPKLLIQFQNNGVVDDSQLPKDRFSAERLKGVDSTLKIQPAKLEDSAVYLCASSSTGTTPEAQYFGPGTRLLVL.

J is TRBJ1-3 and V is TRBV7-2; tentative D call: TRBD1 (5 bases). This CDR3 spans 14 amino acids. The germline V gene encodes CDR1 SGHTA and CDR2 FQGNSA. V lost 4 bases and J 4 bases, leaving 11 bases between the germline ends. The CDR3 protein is CASSSPGVGNTIYF. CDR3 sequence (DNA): TGTGCCAGCAGCTCCCCGGGGGTGGGAAACACCATATATTTT.

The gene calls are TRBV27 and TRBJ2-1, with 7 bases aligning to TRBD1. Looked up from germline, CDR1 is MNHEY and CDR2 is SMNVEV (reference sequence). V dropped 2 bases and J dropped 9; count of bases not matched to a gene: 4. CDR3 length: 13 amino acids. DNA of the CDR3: TGTGCCAGCAGTTTACGGTCAGGGGGTGAGCAGTTCTTC. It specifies CASSLRSGGEQFF.

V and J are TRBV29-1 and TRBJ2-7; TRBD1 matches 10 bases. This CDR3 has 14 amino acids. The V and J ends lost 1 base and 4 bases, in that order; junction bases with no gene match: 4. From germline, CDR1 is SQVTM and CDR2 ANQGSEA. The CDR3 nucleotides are TGCAGCGTTGAAGGGACAGGGGGTGGTTACGAGCAGTACTTC. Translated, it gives CSVEGTGGGYEQYF.

The CDR3 sequence: CASSLWGQGASLYEQYF. DNA for the CDR3: TGTGCCAGCAGTTTATGGGGACAGGGGGCGTCTCTCTACGAGCAGTACTTC. V and J are TRBV28 and TRBJ2-7, with 12 bases lining up with TRBD1. V lost 0 bases, J lost 3 bases, and 6 bases stayed unmatched. The CDR3 is 17 amino acids. The V gene's germline CDR1 is MDHEN and CDR2 SYDVKM. The entire variable domain, with the rest obtained from reference TRBV28 and TRBJ2-7, is as follows: DVKVTQSSRYLVKRTGEKVFLECVQDMDHENMFWYRQDPGLGLRLIYFSYDVKMKEKGDIPEGYSVSREKKERFSLILESASTNQTSMYLCASSLWGQGASLYEQYFGPGTRLTVT.